What follows are 21 T cell receptor beta chains derived from one specimen sequenced in a study of cytomegalovirus exposure and HLA in healthy donors (dated by TCRdb to between 2016 and 2019). The receptor library was made with the immunoSEQ multiplex PCR assay. TCRdb took this table from immuneACCESS and kept in-frame rearrangements with V and J called. Such tables lack part of the clones; where checked against another copy, unresolved V genes explain under half of the gap, and the rest is unexplained. This sample gives approximately 270,000 clones in total; 65% to 90% of them show up just once. More than 0.8% of the sample lies in the top ten. Sequencing used PBMCs. These receptors came from a woman aged 18-35 years in good health and CMV-seronegative.

The chain links TRBV18 to TRBJ1-5; 7 bases fit TRBD1. Per germline, CDR1 KGHSH and CDR2 LQKENI. Trimming removed 3 bases from V and 4 bases from J; junction bases left unmatched: 6. The CDR3 contains 15 residues. CDR3 sequence (DNA): TGTGCCAGCTCACCCGGGGGACAGACTAATCAGCCCCAGCATTTT. This translates into CASSPGGQTNQPQHF.

The rearrangement uses TRBV5-1 and TRBJ2-7; D might be TRBD2 (6 bases). CDR1 and CDR2 (germline): SGHRS, YFSETQ. The CDR3 consists of 15 residues. V was shortened by 0 bases and J by 3 bases, with 13 bases between the two germline ends. The CDR3 DNA sequence: TGCGCCAGCAGCTTGGCCGGAGGGCGGGGCTACGAGCAGTACTTC. It translates to CASSLAGGRGYEQYF.

The chain combines TRBV4-1 with TRBJ1-1; D is ambiguous. The CDR3 covers 11 residues. V gave up 0 bases and J gave up 8 bases, with 4 bases separating them. Germline V CDR1 and CDR2: MGHRA, YSYEKL. The CDR3 coding sequence is TGCGCCAGCAGCCAAGACAGGGAAGCTTTCTTT. Its protein is CASSQDREAFF.

This sequence joins TRBV29-1 and TRBJ1-5, with 8 bases fitting TRBD1. Germline V CDR1 and CDR2: SQVTM, ANQGSEA. With V trimmed by 4 bases and J by 7 bases, 6 bases remained unmatched. The CDR3 sequence is 13 residues long. CDR3 nucleotides: TGCAGCGTTGGACAGGGGTTGGGGCAGCCCCAGCATTTT. Protein sequence: CSVGQGLGQPQHF.

This clone was seen a single time. The chain joins TRBV10-3 to TRBJ1-2; a weak D match, TRBD1 (6 bases). Germline assignment: CDR1 ENHRY and CDR2 SYGVKD. V was pared by 6 bases and J by 5 bases, with 28 bases between. The CDR3 runs 18 residues. Here the CDR3 DNA reads TGTGCCATCAGCCTAAAGTCGGACAGCTATCAAGGTCGGTATGGCTACACCTTC. It yields the protein CAISLKSDSYQGRYGYTF.

This chain links TRBV6-5 with TRBJ2-3; 7 bases map to TRBD1. With 2 bases clipped from V and 4 bases from J, the junction kept 6 bases outside the gene matches. The CDR3 loop spans 15 amino acids. Germline values: CDR1 MNHEY, CDR2 SVGAGI. CDR3 DNA: TGTGCCAGCAGTTACAGGCAGGGGGTGGCAGATACGCAGTATTTT. It is translated as CASSYRQGVADTQYF.

The chain links TRBV5-6 to TRBJ2-5; D remains ambiguous. CDR1 and CDR2 from the germline V gene are SGHDT and YYEEEE. V lost 3 bases and J lost 2, with 14 bases in between. This CDR3 is 15 amino acids long. CDR3 nucleotides: TGTGCCAGCAGCTCTGAGTTGGGCATACAAGAGACCCAGTACTTC. Amino acid sequence: CASSSELGIQETQYF. The entire variable domain, with the rest obtained from reference TRBV5-6 and TRBJ2-5, is as follows: DAGVTQSPTHLIKTRGQQVTLRCSPKSGHDTVSWYQQALGQGPQFIFQYYEEEERQRGNFPDRFSGHQFPNYSSELNVNALLLGDSALYLCASSSELGIQETQYFGPGTRLLVL.

The chain employs TRBV7-6 and TRBJ1-1; the D gene is possibly TRBD1 (6 bases). Per the germline V gene, CDR1 is SGHVS and CDR2 is FNYEAQ. V shed 4 bases and J shed 0 bases, with 12 bases lying between them. The CDR3 is made up of 15 amino acids. The CDR3 spells CASSYRGTLNTEAFF. In DNA form, the CDR3 reads TGTGCCAGCAGCTACCGAGGGACATTGAACACTGAAGCTTTCTTT. Drawing the rest from reference TRBV7-6 and TRBJ1-1, the complete variable domain is GAGVSQSPRYKVTKRGQDVALRCDPISGHVSLYWYRQALGQGPEFLTYFNYEAQQDKSGLPNDRFSAERPEGSISTLTIQRTEQRDSAMYRCASSYRGTLNTEAFFGQGTRLTVV.

The chain uses TRBV7-9 and TRBJ1-2; tentative D call: TRBD1 (6 bases). CDR3 size: 14 residues. Germline V gives CDR1 SEHNR, CDR2 FQNEAQ (reference sequence). Trimming shortened V by 0 bases and J by 1 base, and 6 bases separated the two germline ends. The CDR3 nucleotides read TGTGCCAGCAGCTTAGCGGACAGTAACTATGGCTACACCTTC. It codes for CASSLADSNYGYTF.

V gene TRBV5-6 combines with J gene TRBJ1-5; D uncertain. This CDR3 has 14 residues. CDR1 is SGHDT and CDR2 is YYEEEE in the germline V gene. V lost 4 bases, J lost 9 bases, and 17 bases lay in between. The CDR3 protein is CASSPGSTPRPQHF. The CDR3 coding sequence is TGTGCCAGCAGCCCGGGGTCAACTCCACGGCCCCAGCATTTT.

The table lists this clone with many counts. Other DNA variants within this sample encode the same CDR3. The V call is TRBV6-5, the J call TRBJ2-7; 10 bases match TRBD1. This CDR3 region has 13 residues. The V segment lost 6 bases and the J segment 5 bases; nucleotides outside the gene matches: 4. Germline V gene lookup returns CDR1 MNHEY and CDR2 SVGAGI. CDR3 protein: CASSRDRGHEQYF. The CDR3 DNA reads TGTGCCAGCAGCAGGGACAGGGGCCACGAGCAGTACTTC.

The genes are TRBV7-6 and TRBJ2-3, with D possibly being TRBD2 (6 bases). The CDR3 has 15 residues. With 4 bases removed from V and 8 bases from J, the gap between germline ends came to 19 bases. Germline CDR1 SGHVS, CDR2 FNYEAQ. This chain's CDR3 is CASSSTTSRVGTQYF. The CDR3 DNA reads as TGTGCCAGCAGCTCAACTACTAGCCGGGTGGGTACGCAGTATTTT.

CDR3 protein: CASSSPGQDFEAFF. In nucleotides, the CDR3 is TGTGCCAGCAGTTCGCCGGGACAGGATTTTGAAGCTTTCTTT. This chain uses TRBV6-6 with TRBJ1-1, with 8 positions matching TRBD1. CDR1 is MNHNY and CDR2 is SVGAGI in the germline V gene (reference sequence). Germline trimming cut 4 bases from V and 7 bases from J; bases unmatched to any gene: 8. The CDR3 runs to 14 residues.

The gene calls are TRBV7-2 and TRBJ2-7; 10 bases are a match to TRBD2. The CDR3 is 20 residues long. V trimming: 0 bases; J trimming: 1 base; junction bases outside the gene matches: 15. CDR1 SGHTA and CDR2 FQGNSA come from the germline V gene. This CDR3 is CASSLAGGRLAGVRSYEQYF. The DNA of the CDR3 is TGTGCCAGCAGCTTAGCTGGGGGTAGGCTAGCGGGAGTACGGTCCTACGAGCAGTACTTC.

The gene calls are TRBV10-3 and TRBJ1-1, with 7 bases identical to TRBD1. Germline V CDR1 and CDR2: ENHRY, SYGVKD. The CDR3 has 13 amino acids. Trimming cost V 2 bases and J 7 bases; bases outside gene matches: 4. The CDR3 DNA sequence: TGTGCCATCAGTGAGCTAGGGGGCGGTGAAGCTTTCTTT. Residues: CAISELGGGEAFF.

The J gene is TRBJ1-1, the V gene TRBV7-2, with D unresolved. V gave up 1 base and J gave up 10 bases, with 13 bases separating them. Germline CDR1 reads SGHTA; CDR2 reads FQGNSA. CDR3 size: 13 residues. The CDR3 region has the DNA TGTGCCAGCAGCTTAGGGTTCGGGGATAGAGCTTTCTTT. It codes for CASSLGFGDRAFF. Full variable domain (missing parts from reference TRBV7-2 and TRBJ1-1): GAGVSQSPSNKVTEKGKDVELRCDPISGHTALYWYRQSLGQGLEFLIYFQGNSAPDKSGLPSDRFSAERTGGSVSTLTIQRTQQEDSAVYLCASSLGFGDRAFFGQGTRLTVV.

V and J are TRBV5-6 and TRBJ1-5, with D unresolved. The length of the CDR3 is 15 residues. The V gene's germline CDR1 is SGHDT and CDR2 YYEEEE. V was pared by 0 bases and J by 0 bases, with 7 bases between. CDR3 bases: TGTGCCAGCAGCTTGGGGGGAGTTAGCAATCAGCCCCAGCATTTT. Protein: CASSLGGVSNQPQHF.

The genes are TRBV9 and TRBJ1-3; D is unclear. The V end lost 2 bases, the J end lost 1 base, and 7 bases lay between the germline ends. The CDR3 sequence is 14 residues long. The germline gives CDR1 SGDLS, CDR2 YYNGEE. DNA for the CDR3: TGTGCCAGCAGCGTTTATCTGTCTGGAAACACCATATATTTT. This gives the protein CASSVYLSGNTIYF.

The V and J genes are TRBV6-5 and TRBJ2-7; D possibly corresponds to TRBD2 (6 bases). Trimming left V 3 bases short and J 5 bases short, with 11 bases between. The CDR3 loop spans 13 amino acids. Germline V CDR1 and CDR2: MNHEY, SVGAGI. The CDR3 coding sequence is TGTGCCAGCAGTTATCGGGAGCGCCACGAGCAGTACTTC. This sequence encodes CASSYRERHEQYF.

The chain employs TRBV18 and TRBJ1-2; the D gene is possibly TRBD1 (5 bases). This CDR3 contains 15 residues. V shed 3 bases and J shed 6 bases, with 17 bases lying between them. CDR1 KGHSH and CDR2 LQKENI come from the germline V gene. CDR3 sequence: CASSPRAGGGDGYTF. For the CDR3, the DNA is TGTGCCAGCTCACCCCGAGCGGGGGGTGGGGATGGCTACACCTTC. The whole variable domain, filled in from reference TRBV18 and TRBJ1-2, reads NAGVMQNPRHLVRRRGQEARLRCSPMKGHSHVYWYRQLPEEGLKFMVYLQKENIIDESGMPKERFSAEFPKEGPSILRIQQVVRGDSAAYFCASSPRAGGGDGYTFGSGTRLTVV.

Only one count was recorded for this clone. The chain links TRBV7-9 to TRBJ2-5; 10 bases fit TRBD1. The CDR3 totals 17 residues. The trim removed 1 base at V and 5 bases at J, leaving 10 bases unmatched. Germline assignment: CDR1 SEHNR and CDR2 FQNEAQ (reference sequence). CDR3: CASSLEGDRGGLETQYF. CDR3 nucleotides: TGTGCCAGCAGCTTAGAGGGGGACAGGGGTGGTCTGGAGACCCAGTACTTC.